A single sample is the source of the 29 T cell receptor beta chains below, sequenced in a study of cytomegalovirus exposure and HLA in healthy donors. Vbeta (60) and Jbeta (13) primers were used in the PCR. The protocol was immunoSEQ multiplex PCR, while the TCRdb copy is restricted to in-frame clones and leaves out a portion. The sample records some 50,000 clones, 72% being singletons. Sequenced material: PBMCs. The receptors were gathered from a woman aged 50 to 60 in good health and CMV-seropositive.

This clone was seen only a few times. The rearrangement uses TRBV5-6 and TRBJ1-5; no clear D gene. Looked up from germline, CDR1 is SGHDT and CDR2 is YYEEEE. The V and J ends lost 4 bases and 0 bases respectively, with 14 bases between them. The CDR3 contains 16 residues. The CDR3 DNA follows: TGTGCCAGCAGCAAAGTCACAAGATATAGCAATCAGCCCCAGCATTTT. Protein product: CASSKVTRYSNQPQHF.

In its sample, this clone was seen a few times. The rearrangement joins TRBV9 to TRBJ2-3; D possibly corresponds to TRBD1 (6 bases). The V end was cut by 2 bases, the J end by 0 bases, with 7 bases between. Germline V gives CDR1 SGDLS, CDR2 YYNGEE. CDR3 size: 14 residues. This chain's CDR3 is CASSVGQSTDTQYF. In DNA form, the CDR3 reads TGTGCCAGCAGCGTTGGACAGAGCACAGATACGCAGTATTTT.

The table lists this clone with a few counts. The chain joins TRBV25-1 to TRBJ2-7; 8 positions agree with TRBD1. The junction had 11 bases not matched to a gene; V was cut back by 8 bases and J by 5 bases. The CDR3 extends over 14 amino acids. Germline V CDR1 and CDR2: MGHDK, SYGVNS. Written as DNA, the CDR3 is TGTGCCAGCGGCCCCGGACAGGGAGTCCACGAGCAGTACTTC. This sequence encodes CASGPGQGVHEQYF.

The CDR3 protein is CASSKDSKLPGKETQYF. Here the CDR3 DNA reads TGTGCCAGCAGCAAAGACTCCAAACTCCCCGGGAAAGAGACCCAGTACTTC. V gene TRBV21-1 combines with J gene TRBJ2-5; the table's D call of TRBD2 was not tested on the DNA. TRBV21-1 is a pseudogene. The CDR3 totals 17 residues.

V and J are TRBV18 and TRBJ2-7, with D possibly matching TRBD1 (6 bases). The CDR3 sequence is 14 residues long. Germline CDR1 reads KGHSH; CDR2 reads LQKENI. The V end was cut by 6 bases, the J end by 2 bases, with 14 bases between. CDR3 region: CASSTGGLPYEQYF. The CDR3 DNA follows: TGTGCCAGCTCGACAGGCGGCCTTCCCTACGAGCAGTACTTC.

This chain connects TRBV27 to TRBJ2-4; D unresolved. The CDR3 is made up of 16 amino acids. The germline CDR1 and CDR2 sequences are MNHEY and SMNVEV (reference sequence). The V gene lost 3 bases and the J gene lost 0 bases, with 12 bases spanning the gap. CDR3 DNA sequence: TGTGCCAGCAGTTTTCGACTGACCTTAGCCAAAAACATTCAGTACTTC. It codes for CASSFRLTLAKNIQYF.

V gene TRBV27 combines with J gene TRBJ2-2; D perhaps matches TRBD2 (6 bases). V was cut by 6 bases and J by 3 bases, with 8 bases left in between. Germline values: CDR1 MNHEY, CDR2 SMNVEV (reference sequence). There are 13 residues in the CDR3. CDR3: CASRRLDTGELFF. CDR3 DNA: TGTGCCAGCAGGAGACTAGACACCGGGGAGCTGTTTTTT.

The V and J genes are TRBV9 and TRBJ2-1, with D possibly TRBD1 on 6 matching bases. Trimming removed 0 bases at V and 4 bases at J, with 11 bases between. CDR3 length equals 15 residues. The germline gives CDR1 SGDLS, CDR2 YYNGEE. The CDR3 sequence: CASSVVGGLYNEQFF. CDR3 bases: TGTGCCAGCAGCGTAGTTGGGGGCCTATACAATGAGCAGTTCTTC.

The rearrangement joins TRBV29-1 to TRBJ2-5; the D gene is possibly TRBD1 (6 bases). Between the trimmed V and J ends, which lost 8 bases and 3 bases, there was a span of 10 bases. CDR1 and CDR2 (germline): SQVTM, ANQGSEA. The CDR3 has 11 residues. The CDR3 DNA reads TGCAGCCATGGACAGAAAGAGACCCAGTACTTC. Its protein product is CSHGQKETQYF.

This clone was picked up one time. The rearrangement joins TRBV7-9 to TRBJ1-6, with D hard to call. The germline V gene has CDR1 SEHNR and CDR2 FQNEAQ (reference sequence). The V end was cut by 1 base, the J end by 7 bases, with 8 bases between. This CDR3 has 14 residues. Written as DNA, the CDR3 is TGTGCCAGCAGCTTAGTCTCGACAAATTCACCCCTCCACTTT. It codes for CASSLVSTNSPLHF. Full variable domain (outside the CDR3, taken from reference TRBV7-9 and TRBJ1-6): DTGVSQNPRHKITKRGQNVTFRCDPISEHNRLYWYRQTLGQGPEFLTYFQNEAQLEKSRLLSDRFSAERPKGSFSTLEIQRTEQGDSAMYLCASSLVSTNSPLHFGNGTRLTVT.

V is TRBV29-1 and J is TRBJ1-1; D uncertain. The ends were cut back, 4 bases at V and 7 bases at J, with 16 bases in the middle. The germline gives CDR1 SQVTM, CDR2 ANQGSEA. This CDR3 region has 13 residues. CDR3 residues: CSVGRRGSLEAFF. The CDR3, as DNA: TGCAGCGTTGGGCGGAGAGGGAGCCTTGAAGCTTTCTTT.

Written as DNA, the CDR3 is TGTGCCAGTAGTATTCACTTAACCGGGGAGCTGTTTTTT. Translating it yields CASSIHLTGELFF. This chain links TRBV19 with TRBJ2-2; no firm D call. The CDR3 has 13 residues. The germline gives CDR1 LNHDA, CDR2 SQIVND (reference sequence). V was trimmed by 3 bases and J by 5 bases, leaving 7 bases between them.

CDR3 protein: CASSPYDSGQETQYF. CDR3 bases: TGTGCCAGCAGCCCGTATGACAGTGGGCAAGAGACCCAGTACTTC. The gene calls are TRBV14 and TRBJ2-5; the D gene is possibly TRBD1 (5 bases). In germline, CDR1 is SGHDN, CDR2 FVKESK. V was trimmed by 4 bases and J by 2 bases, leaving 14 bases between them. The CDR3 is 15 amino acids.

J is TRBJ2-2 and V is TRBV7-3; D might be TRBD1 (6 bases). This CDR3 has 15 amino acids. Germline V lookup: CDR1 SGHTA, CDR2 FQGTGA. V was cut by 4 bases and J by 0 bases, with 9 bases left in between. CDR3 coding DNA: TGTGCCAGCAGCTCAAAGGGGGCGAACACCGGGGAGCTGTTTTTT. It codes for CASSSKGANTGELFF. The full variable domain, its missing parts supplied by reference TRBV7-3 and TRBJ2-2, is GAGVSQTPSNKVTEKGKYVELRCDPISGHTALYWYRQSLGQGPEFLIYFQGTGAADDSGLPNDRFFAVRPEGSVSTLKIQRTERGDSAVYLCASSSKGANTGELFFGEGSRLTVL.

The rearrangement links TRBV27 to TRBJ2-7; a possible D gene is TRBD2 (6 bases). The CDR3 length is 13 residues. The V end lost 4 bases, the J end lost 6 bases, and 13 bases lay between the germline ends. Germline V CDR1 and CDR2: MNHEY, SMNVEV (reference sequence). CDR3 nucleotides: TGTGCCAGCAGTTATGCTTCCGGGAGCGAGCAGTACTTC. Protein: CASSYASGSEQYF.

This clone appeared a single time. The chain links TRBV28 to TRBJ2-2, with a possible D match to TRBD1 (6 bases). Trimming pared 5 bases from V and 3 bases from J, leaving 13 bases between. The CDR3 consists of 15 residues. Germline loops: CDR1 MDHEN, CDR2 SYDVKM. CDR3 in DNA: TGTGCCAGCAGTCCCACGACAGGATACACCGGGGAGCTGTTTTTT. Amino acid sequence: CASSPTTGYTGELFF.

CDR3 sequence reads: CASSPTGTGSNYGYTF. CDR3 nucleotide sequence: TGTGCCAGCTCACCCACCGGGACAGGGAGTAACTATGGCTACACCTTC. The V call is TRBV18, the J call TRBJ1-2; 9 positions agree with TRBD1. CDR1 KGHSH and CDR2 LQKENI come from the germline V gene. V shed 3 bases, J shed 1 base, and the junction held 6 bases outside the gene matches. The CDR3 is made up of 16 amino acids.

V gene TRBV7-9 combines with J gene TRBJ1-1; D may be TRBD1 (5 bases). Germline CDR1 SEHNR, CDR2 FQNEAQ (reference sequence). V lost 5 bases and J 10 bases, leaving 14 bases between the germline ends. The CDR3 has 12 residues. DNA of the CDR3: TGTGCCAGCAGCCCCGACAGCCCTGGAGCTTTCTTT. Protein: CASSPDSPGAFF.

This clone was recorded once. V usage is TRBV28 and J usage is TRBJ1-1, with a possible D match to TRBD1 (6 bases). V shed 2 bases and J shed 3 bases, with 7 bases lying between them. The CDR3 has 13 amino acids. The germline V gene encodes CDR1 MDHEN and CDR2 SYDVKM. Here the CDR3 DNA reads TGTGCCAGCAGTTTAGGACAGTACACTGAAGCTTTCTTT. Encoded protein: CASSLGQYTEAFF.

The chain links TRBV28 to TRBJ2-7; 9 bases fit TRBD1. From germline, CDR1 is MDHEN and CDR2 SYDVKM. The CDR3 spans 16 residues. J gave up 0 bases and V 8 bases, and 11 bases lay outside the gene matches. CDR3: CASWGQGLLSSYEQYF. In DNA, the CDR3 is TGTGCCAGCTGGGGACAGGGACTACTCAGCTCCTACGAGCAGTACTTC. Full variable domain (outside the CDR3, taken from reference TRBV28 and TRBJ2-7): DVKVTQSSRYLVKRTGEKVFLECVQDMDHENMFWYRQDPGLGLRLIYFSYDVKMKEKGDIPEGYSVSREKKERFSLILESASTNQTSMYLCASWGQGLLSSYEQYFGPGTRLTVT.

The CDR3: CASSVGSGVPGETQYF. The CDR3 region has the DNA TGTGCCAGCAGCGTAGGGTCGGGGGTACCCGGGGAGACCCAGTACTTC. J is TRBJ2-5 and V is TRBV9, with a possible D match to TRBD2 (6 bases). The V end lost 0 bases, the J end lost 5 bases, and 17 bases lay between the germline ends. The CDR3 has 16 residues. The V gene's germline CDR1 is SGDLS and CDR2 YYNGEE.

J is TRBJ2-2 and V is TRBV4-1, with 12 nucleotides matching TRBD2. This CDR3 is 18 amino acids long. Germline CDR1 is MGHRA and CDR2 is YSYEKL. V shed 0 bases, J shed 5 bases, and the junction held 7 bases outside the gene matches. The DNA of the CDR3 is TGCGCCAGCAGCCAAGATCCACTAGCGGGGGGCTGGACCGGGGAGCTGTTTTTT. It yields the protein CASSQDPLAGGWTGELFF.

This chain uses TRBV13 with TRBJ2-1, with 7 bases lining up with TRBD2. The CDR3 totals 15 residues. V gave up 7 bases and J gave up 5 bases; unmatched junction bases: 11. Per germline, CDR1 PRHDT and CDR2 FYEKMQ (reference sequence). CDR3: CASKTRGRGDNEQFF. The CDR3, as DNA: TGTGCCAGCAAAACTCGGGGGAGGGGAGACAATGAGCAGTTCTTC.

The gene calls are TRBV9 and TRBJ2-7, with D perhaps matching TRBD2 (6 bases). Germline V lookup: CDR1 SGDLS, CDR2 YYNGEE. This CDR3 is 15 amino acids long. Between the trimmed V and J ends, which lost 2 bases and 3 bases, there was a span of 15 bases. The CDR3 protein is CASSVSAGSYYEQYF. Here the CDR3 DNA reads TGTGCCAGCAGCGTTTCGGCGGGGTCTTACTACGAGCAGTACTTC.

The chain recombines TRBV5-4 with TRBJ2-7, with 7 nucleotides matching TRBD1. The CDR3 has 14 residues. Germline V CDR1 and CDR2: SGHNT, YYREEE (reference sequence). Trimming at V came to 5 bases and at J to 4 bases, leaving 9 bases not matched to a gene. The CDR3, as DNA: TGTGCCAGCAGTTTACAGGGGAATAATTACGAGCAGTACTTC. This gives the protein CASSLQGNNYEQYF.

This clone was seen once. CDR3 region: CASSPRRETQYF. Here the CDR3 DNA reads TGTGCCAGCAGCCCCCGTCGGGAGACCCAGTACTTC. The chain combines TRBV5-6 with TRBJ2-5; D gene uncertain. Germline V CDR1 and CDR2: SGHDT, YYEEEE. The CDR3 length is 12 residues. V was trimmed by 4 bases and J by 5 bases, leaving 9 bases between them. Supplemented by reference TRBV5-6 and TRBJ2-5, the full variable domain reads DAGVTQSPTHLIKTRGQQVTLRCSPKSGHDTVSWYQQALGQGPQFIFQYYEEEERQRGNFPDRFSGHQFPNYSSELNVNALLLGDSALYLCASSPRRETQYFGPGTRLLVL.

This clone was counted ten times or more. V gene TRBV4-1 combines with J gene TRBJ1-1; D is perhaps TRBD1 (6 bases). The length of the CDR3 is 14 residues. V was trimmed by 2 bases and J by 8 bases, leaving 15 bases between them. In germline, CDR1 is MGHRA, CDR2 YSYEKL. The CDR3 protein is CASSQRGSGQEAFF. CDR3 coding DNA: TGCGCCAGCAGCCAAAGGGGGTCCGGCCAAGAAGCTTTCTTT.

This chain links TRBV6-5 with TRBJ1-1; 7 nucleotides line up with TRBD1. CDR1 and CDR2 (germline): MNHEY, SVGAGI. V lost 6 bases and J lost 4; bases outside the gene matches: 8. This CDR3 has 14 residues. CDR3 amino acids: CASSRTGTITEAFF. The DNA for the CDR3 is TGTGCCAGCAGCCGGACAGGAACAATCACTGAAGCTTTCTTT.

In this sample, this clone turned up a few times. J is TRBJ1-5 and V is TRBV6-5; D may be TRBD1 (6 bases). Germline V CDR1 and CDR2: MNHEY, SVGAGI. The V end lost 5 bases, the J end lost 8 bases, and 13 bases lay between the germline ends. The CDR3 loop spans 13 amino acids. The CDR3 loop reads CASSPNRAEPQHF. CDR3 bases: TGTGCCAGCAGTCCCAACAGGGCTGAGCCCCAGCATTTT.